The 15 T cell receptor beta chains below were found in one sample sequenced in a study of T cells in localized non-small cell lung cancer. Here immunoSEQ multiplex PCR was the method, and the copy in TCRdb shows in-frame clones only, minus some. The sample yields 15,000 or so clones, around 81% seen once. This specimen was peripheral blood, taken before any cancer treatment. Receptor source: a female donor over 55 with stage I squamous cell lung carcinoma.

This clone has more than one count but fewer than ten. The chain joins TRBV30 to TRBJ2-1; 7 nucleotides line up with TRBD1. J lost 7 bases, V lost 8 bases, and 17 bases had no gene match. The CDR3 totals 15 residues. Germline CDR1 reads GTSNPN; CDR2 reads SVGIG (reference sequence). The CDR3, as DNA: TGTGCCGGGAACAGGGGATGGGGCCTGAAGAATGAGCAGTTCTTC. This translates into CAGNRGWGLKNEQFF.

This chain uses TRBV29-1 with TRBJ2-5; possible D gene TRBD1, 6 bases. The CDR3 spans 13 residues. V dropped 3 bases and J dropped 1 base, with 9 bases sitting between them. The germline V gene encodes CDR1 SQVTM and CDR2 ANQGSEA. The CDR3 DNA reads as TGCAGCGTTGATAGACAGGCCCAAGAGACCCAGTACTTC. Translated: CSVDRQAQETQYF.

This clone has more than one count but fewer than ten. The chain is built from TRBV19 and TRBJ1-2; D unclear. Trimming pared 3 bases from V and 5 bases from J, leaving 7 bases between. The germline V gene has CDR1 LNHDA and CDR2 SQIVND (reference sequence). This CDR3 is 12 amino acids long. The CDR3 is CASSIPGYGYTF. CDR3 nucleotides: TGTGCCAGTAGTATCCCGGGATATGGCTACACCTTC.

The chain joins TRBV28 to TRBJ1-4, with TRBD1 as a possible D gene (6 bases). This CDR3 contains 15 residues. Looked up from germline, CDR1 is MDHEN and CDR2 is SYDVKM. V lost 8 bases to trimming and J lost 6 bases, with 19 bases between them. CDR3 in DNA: TGTGCCAGCGCCGAGGGTGGGACAAGGGATGAAAAACTGTTTTTT. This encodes CASAEGGTRDEKLFF.

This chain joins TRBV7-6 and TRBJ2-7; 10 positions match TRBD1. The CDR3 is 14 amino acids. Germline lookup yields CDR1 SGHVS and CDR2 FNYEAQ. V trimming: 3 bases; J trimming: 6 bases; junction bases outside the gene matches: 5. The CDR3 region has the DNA TGTGCCAGCAGCTTGGAGACAGGGGGCGCCGAGCAGTACTTC. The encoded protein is CASSLETGGAEQYF.

DNA of the CDR3: TGTGCCAGCAGTTACAATAGGGTTGGCGAGCAGTACTTC. Its translation is CASSYNRVGEQYF. The chain joins TRBV6-5 to TRBJ2-7; unclear D gene. This CDR3 contains 13 residues. Germline CDR1 and CDR2: MNHEY and SVGAGI. Trimming left V 2 bases short and J 6 bases short, with 11 bases between.

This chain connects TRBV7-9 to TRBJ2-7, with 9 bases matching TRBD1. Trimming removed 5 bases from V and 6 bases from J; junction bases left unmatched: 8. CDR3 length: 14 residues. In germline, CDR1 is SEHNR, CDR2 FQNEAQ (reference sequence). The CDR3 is CASSPGGQGAEQYF. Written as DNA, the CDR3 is TGTGCCAGCAGCCCTGGGGGACAGGGTGCCGAGCAGTACTTC.

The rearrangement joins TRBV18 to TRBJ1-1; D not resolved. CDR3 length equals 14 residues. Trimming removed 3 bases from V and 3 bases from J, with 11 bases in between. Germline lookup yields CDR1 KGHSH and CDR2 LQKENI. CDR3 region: CASSPRGLDTEAFF. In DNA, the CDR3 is TGTGCCAGCTCACCGCGGGGTTTGGACACTGAAGCTTTCTTT.

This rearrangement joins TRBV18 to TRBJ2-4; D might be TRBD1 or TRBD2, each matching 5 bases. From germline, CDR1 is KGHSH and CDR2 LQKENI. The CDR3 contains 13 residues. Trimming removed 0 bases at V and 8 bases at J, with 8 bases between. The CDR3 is CASSPPGPDIQYF. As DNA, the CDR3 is TGTGCCAGCTCACCACCGGGACCGGACATTCAGTACTTC.

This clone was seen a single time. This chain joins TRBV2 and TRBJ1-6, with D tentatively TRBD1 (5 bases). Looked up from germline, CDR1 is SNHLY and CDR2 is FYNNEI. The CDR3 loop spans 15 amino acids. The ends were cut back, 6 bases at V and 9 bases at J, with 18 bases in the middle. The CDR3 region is CASRGDPRIASPLHF. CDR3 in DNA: TGTGCCAGCAGGGGGGATCCTCGGATAGCTTCACCCCTCCACTTT.

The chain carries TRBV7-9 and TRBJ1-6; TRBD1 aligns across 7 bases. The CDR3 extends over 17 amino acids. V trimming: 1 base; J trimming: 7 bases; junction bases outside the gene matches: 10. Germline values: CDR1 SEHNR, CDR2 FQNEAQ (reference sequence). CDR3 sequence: CASSLGQGLAENSPLHF. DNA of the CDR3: TGTGCCAGCAGCTTAGGACAGGGATTGGCGGAAAATTCACCCCTCCACTTT. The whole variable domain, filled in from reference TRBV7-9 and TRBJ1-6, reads DTGVSQNPRHKITKRGQNVTFRCDPISEHNRLYWYRQTLGQGPEFLTYFQNEAQLEKSRLLSDRFSAERPKGSFSTLEIQRTEQGDSAMYLCASSLGQGLAENSPLHFGNGTRLTVT.

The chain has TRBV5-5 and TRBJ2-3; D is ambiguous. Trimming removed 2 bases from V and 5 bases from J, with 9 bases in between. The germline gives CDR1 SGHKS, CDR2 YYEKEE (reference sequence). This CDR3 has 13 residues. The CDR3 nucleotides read TGTGCCAGCAGCTTAGGAGCGAGAGATACGCAGTATTTT. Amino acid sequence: CASSLGARDTQYF. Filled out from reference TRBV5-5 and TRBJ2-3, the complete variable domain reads DAGVTQSPTHLIKTRGQQVTLRCSPISGHKSVSWYQQVLGQGPQFIFQYYEKEERGRGNFPDRFSARQFPNYSSELNVNALLLGDSALYLCASSLGARDTQYFGPGTRLTVL.

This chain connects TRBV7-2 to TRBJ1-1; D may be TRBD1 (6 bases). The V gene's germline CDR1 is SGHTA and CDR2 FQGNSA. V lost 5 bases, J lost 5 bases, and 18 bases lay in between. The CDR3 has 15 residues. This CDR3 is CASSIRTGWETEAFF. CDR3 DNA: TGTGCCAGCAGCATCCGAACAGGGTGGGAAACTGAAGCTTTCTTT.

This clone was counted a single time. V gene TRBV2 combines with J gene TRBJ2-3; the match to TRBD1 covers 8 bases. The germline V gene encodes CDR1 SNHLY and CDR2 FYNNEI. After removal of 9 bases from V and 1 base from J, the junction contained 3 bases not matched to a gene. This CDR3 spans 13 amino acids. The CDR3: CARQGDRTDTQYF. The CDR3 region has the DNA TGTGCCAGACAGGGGGATCGCACAGATACGCAGTATTTT.

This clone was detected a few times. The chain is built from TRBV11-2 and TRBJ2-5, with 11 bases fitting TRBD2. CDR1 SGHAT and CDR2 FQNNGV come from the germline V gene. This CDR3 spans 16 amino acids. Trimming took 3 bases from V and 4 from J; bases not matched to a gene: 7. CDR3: CASSFLAGGGIETQYF. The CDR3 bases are TGTGCCAGCAGCTTCCTAGCGGGGGGTGGTATAGAGACCCAGTACTTC.